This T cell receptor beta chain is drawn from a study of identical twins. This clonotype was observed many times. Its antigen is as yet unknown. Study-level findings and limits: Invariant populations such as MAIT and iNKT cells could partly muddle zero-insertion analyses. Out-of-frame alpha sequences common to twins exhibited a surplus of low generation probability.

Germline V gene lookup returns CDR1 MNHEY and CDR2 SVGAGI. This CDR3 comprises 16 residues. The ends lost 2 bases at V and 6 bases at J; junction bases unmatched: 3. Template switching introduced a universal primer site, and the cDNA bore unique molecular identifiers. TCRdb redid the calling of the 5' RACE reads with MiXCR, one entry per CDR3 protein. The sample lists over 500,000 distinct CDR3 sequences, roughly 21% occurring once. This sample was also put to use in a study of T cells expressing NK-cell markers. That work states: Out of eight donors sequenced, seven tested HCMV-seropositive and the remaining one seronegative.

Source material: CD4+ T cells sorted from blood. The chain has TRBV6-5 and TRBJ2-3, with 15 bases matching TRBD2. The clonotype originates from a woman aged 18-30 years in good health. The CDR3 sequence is CASSYAGTSGRDTQYF. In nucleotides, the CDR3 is TGTGCCAGCAGTTACGCGGGGACTAGCGGGAGGGATACGCAGTATTTT.